This T cell receptor (beta chain) was sequenced in a study of T-cell reconstitution after alpha-beta-depleted transplantation in children. Unique molecular identifiers were used in preparing the TCRbeta library. Using its own MiXCR run on the PCR reads, TCRdb lists one record per CDR3 protein. The sample records approximately 520,000 distinct CDR3 sequences, approximately 32% being singletons. The germline V gene has CDR1 SQVTM and CDR2 ANQGSEA. The CDR3 loop spans 12 amino acids. V was cut by 6 bases and J by 10 bases, with 16 bases left in between. Sequencing used PBMCs from the stem cell graft donor, obtained from the stem cell graft. This chain connects TRBV29-1 to TRBJ2-1; D may be TRBD1 (6 bases). The TCR originated in a human donor who donated a stem cell graft to a child with aplastic anemia. DNA of the CDR3: TGCAGCGTCCCCTCAGGGGATAGGGAGCAGTTCTTC. Protein sequence: CSVPSGDREQFF.